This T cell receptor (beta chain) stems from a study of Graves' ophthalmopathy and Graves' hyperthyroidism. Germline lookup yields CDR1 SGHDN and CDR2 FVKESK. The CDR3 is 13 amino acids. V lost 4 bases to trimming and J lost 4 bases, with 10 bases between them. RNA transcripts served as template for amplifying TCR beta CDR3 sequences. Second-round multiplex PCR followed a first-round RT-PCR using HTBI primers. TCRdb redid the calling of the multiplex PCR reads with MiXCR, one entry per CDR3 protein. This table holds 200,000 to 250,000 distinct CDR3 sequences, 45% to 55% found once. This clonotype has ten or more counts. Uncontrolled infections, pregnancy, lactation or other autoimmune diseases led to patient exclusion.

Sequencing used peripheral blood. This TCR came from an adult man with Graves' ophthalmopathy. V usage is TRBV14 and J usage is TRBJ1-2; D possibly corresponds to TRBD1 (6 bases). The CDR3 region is CASSPTGPYGYTF. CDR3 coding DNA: TGTGCCAGCAGCCCGACAGGCCCCTATGGCTACACCTTC.